These 29 T cell receptor beta chains share one sample of origin, sequenced in a study of a mutant IDH1 vaccine in newly diagnosed glioma. Sample time point: baseline, week 1 (first vaccination visit). The treatment: pre-vaccination baseline after standard-of-care therapy. Data came from immunoSEQ multiplex PCR; TCRdb stores just in-frame clones and leaves some out. The table lists roughly 68,000 clones, 79% of them singletons. The sample in question was PBMCs, obtained from a glioma patient treated with radiotherapy, temozolomide or both. These receptors were collected from a man aged 50-60 years with glioma.

This chain connects TRBV5-6 to TRBJ1-1; TRBD1 matches 7 bases. Germline-derived CDR1 and CDR2 are SGHDT and YYEEEE. V was clipped by 0 bases and J by 5 bases; unmatched bases: 4. This CDR3 region has 14 residues. CDR3: CASSLGQGTTEAFF. CDR3 sequence (DNA): TGTGCCAGCAGCTTGGGACAGGGAACGACTGAAGCTTTCTTT. Complete variable domain (other parts from reference TRBV5-6 and TRBJ1-1): DAGVTQSPTHLIKTRGQQVTLRCSPKSGHDTVSWYQQALGQGPQFIFQYYEEEERQRGNFPDRFSGHQFPNYSSELNVNALLLGDSALYLCASSLGQGTTEAFFGQGTRLTVV.

This sequence joins TRBV13 and TRBJ2-3, with 8 bases that match TRBD2. Germline CDR1 PRHDT, CDR2 FYEKMQ (reference sequence). The V segment lost 4 bases and the J segment 2 bases; nucleotides outside the gene matches: 17. The CDR3 has 19 residues. The CDR3 DNA is TGTGCCAGCAGCTCCACTTTAACTCTAGCGGGTAAAATCACAGATACGCAGTATTTT. As protein: CASSSTLTLAGKITDTQYF.

A few counts support this clone. This rearrangement joins TRBV7-9 to TRBJ2-3; 9 positions match TRBD2. With V trimmed by 3 bases and J by 5 bases, 6 bases remained unmatched. Germline loops: CDR1 SEHNR, CDR2 FQNEAQ (reference sequence). The CDR3 totals 15 residues. The CDR3 reads CASSFGGGAVDTQYF. CDR3 DNA: TGTGCCAGCAGCTTCGGCGGGGGGGCAGTAGATACGCAGTATTTT.

This sequence joins TRBV5-4 and TRBJ2-7; 9 bases line up with TRBD1. CDR3 length: 14 residues. Trimming cost V 5 bases and J 3 bases; bases outside gene matches: 6. Germline loops: CDR1 SGHNT, CDR2 YYREEE (reference sequence). The CDR3 coding sequence is TGTGCCAGCAGTAACAGGGGGCTAAACTACGAGCAGTACTTC. Its protein product is CASSNRGLNYEQYF.

The J gene is TRBJ2-7, the V gene TRBV14; 11 nucleotides line up with TRBD2. This CDR3 comprises 14 residues. Germline CDR1 is SGHDN and CDR2 is FVKESK. V gave up 4 bases and J gave up 4 bases; unmatched junction bases: 3. The CDR3 sequence: CASSLTSGAYEQYF. The CDR3 bases are TGTGCCAGCAGCCTGACTAGCGGGGCTTACGAGCAGTACTTC.

J is TRBJ1-3 and V is TRBV4-1; 9 bases agree with TRBD1. Germline-derived CDR1 and CDR2 are MGHRA and YSYEKL. V lost 5 bases to trimming and J lost 0 bases; unmatched junction nucleotides: 14. This CDR3 comprises 19 residues. The CDR3 nucleotides read TGCGCCAGCAGCTATAGTACAGGGGGCCGAACTAGCTCTGGAAACACCATATATTTT. It codes for CASSYSTGGRTSSGNTIYF.

The J gene is TRBJ2-2, the V gene TRBV5-8, with D possibly TRBD1 on 6 matching bases. From germline, CDR1 is SGHTS and CDR2 YDEGEE. CDR3 length: 16 amino acids. V was pared by 1 base and J by 3 bases, with 13 bases between. The CDR3 region is CASSLPGAGDTGELFF. Here the CDR3 DNA reads TGTGCCAGCAGCTTGCCAGGGGCTGGTGACACCGGGGAGCTGTTTTTT.

The chain carries TRBV5-6 and TRBJ1-6; D is undetermined. The CDR3 length is 13 residues. Germline V gives CDR1 SGHDT, CDR2 YYEEEE. Trimming took 0 bases from V and 7 from J, leaving 5 bases between them. The CDR3 region is CASSLASNSPLHF. CDR3 DNA sequence: TGTGCCAGCAGCTTGGCCTCGAATTCACCCCTCCACTTT.

This clone was seen just once. The rearrangement joins TRBV6-5 to TRBJ1-2; 8 nucleotides agree with TRBD1. The CDR3 contains 16 residues. Germline V lookup: CDR1 MNHEY, CDR2 SVGAGI. V shed 1 base, J shed 5 bases, and the junction held 9 bases outside the gene matches. The CDR3 coding sequence is TGTGCCAGCAGTTACTTTATAGGACAGGGAAAATATGGCTACACCTTC. Protein: CASSYFIGQGKYGYTF.

V gene TRBV7-9 combines with J gene TRBJ2-7, with 12 bases aligning to TRBD2. Germline trimming cut 4 bases from V and 4 bases from J; bases unmatched to any gene: 2. CDR1 and CDR2 from the germline V gene are SEHNR and FQNEAQ (reference sequence). The CDR3 is made up of 14 amino acids. CDR3 loop: CASSSGTSGYEQYF. CDR3 nucleotides: TGTGCCAGCAGCTCCGGGACTAGCGGGTACGAGCAGTACTTC.

V usage is TRBV7-9 and J usage is TRBJ2-3; weak D call: TRBD1 (5 bases). Germline V gene lookup returns CDR1 SEHNR and CDR2 FQNEAQ (reference sequence). Trimming stripped 6 bases from V and 5 bases from J, with 9 bases between. The CDR3 is made up of 12 amino acids. DNA of the CDR3: TGTGCCAGCAGTTCACAGGAAGATACGCAGTATTTT. This translates into CASSSQEDTQYF. The whole variable domain, filled in from reference TRBV7-9 and TRBJ2-3, reads DTGVSQNPRHKITKRGQNVTFRCDPISEHNRLYWYRQTLGQGPEFLTYFQNEAQLEKSRLLSDRFSAERPKGSFSTLEIQRTEQGDSAMYLCASSSQEDTQYFGPGTRLTVL.

The chain is built from TRBV4-1 and TRBJ1-2; D possibly corresponds to TRBD1 (5 bases). Trimming removed 0 bases at V and 4 bases at J, with 12 bases between. The CDR3 runs to 15 residues. Germline CDR1 MGHRA, CDR2 YSYEKL. CDR3 amino acids: CASSQEPETAYGYTF. As DNA, the CDR3 is TGCGCCAGCAGCCAAGAACCGGAGACAGCCTATGGCTACACCTTC.

A few counts support this clone. In DNA, the CDR3 is TGTGCCAGCAGTGCCCTTGGACAGGGGGAAGGAGGCTACACCTTC. It codes for CASSALGQGEGGYTF. V is TRBV2 and J is TRBJ1-2, with 10 bases matching TRBD1. Germline CDR1 and CDR2: SNHLY and FYNNEI. J was trimmed by 8 bases and V by 4 bases; bases with no gene match: 10. The CDR3 runs 15 residues.

This clone was observed a handful of times. V usage is TRBV29-1 and J usage is TRBJ1-3, with D tentatively TRBD1 (5 bases). Germline V gene sequence: CDR1 SQVTM, CDR2 ANQGSEA. Trimming left V 2 bases short and J 2 bases short, with 7 bases between. The CDR3 covers 13 residues. The CDR3 DNA reads as TGCAGCGTTGAAAAGGACACTGGAAACACCATATATTTT. This gives the protein CSVEKDTGNTIYF.

This chain connects TRBV5-1 to TRBJ2-3; 7 bases fit TRBD2. This CDR3 comprises 16 residues. V shed 0 bases, J shed 1 base, and the junction held 5 bases outside the gene matches. Germline CDR1 reads SGHRS; CDR2 reads YFSETQ. The DNA for the CDR3 is TGCGCCAGCAGCTTGGGCGGTGGGAGGGGCACAGATACGCAGTATTTT. Its translation is CASSLGGGRGTDTQYF.

This clone was detected a few times. The V gene is TRBV6-5, the J gene TRBJ2-2; D unclear. This CDR3 spans 15 amino acids. Trimming left V 2 bases short and J 4 bases short, with 11 bases between. Germline V gene lookup returns CDR1 MNHEY and CDR2 SVGAGI. In DNA, the CDR3 is TGTGCCAGCAGTTACGACAAAGATGTCACCGGGGAGCTGTTTTTT. It is translated as CASSYDKDVTGELFF.

This clone was counted a few times. V is TRBV28 and J is TRBJ2-7; no definite D call. There are 13 residues in the CDR3. Germline CDR1 and CDR2: MDHEN and SYDVKM. V dropped 6 bases and J dropped 4 bases, with 13 bases sitting between them. The CDR3 is CASSDTESYEQYF. The CDR3 nucleotides are TGTGCCAGCAGCGACACCGAATCTTACGAGCAGTACTTC.

There are a few counts of this clone. The chain has TRBV19 and TRBJ1-1, with TRBD1 as a possible D gene (5 bases). This CDR3 spans 13 amino acids. V was cut by 9 bases and J by 1 base, with 12 bases left in between. Germline V lookup: CDR1 LNHDA, CDR2 SQIVND (reference sequence). The CDR3 DNA reads TGTGCCAGCTTTACAGGCCCGAACACTGAAGCTTTCTTT. It translates to CASFTGPNTEAFF.

This clone appeared once. Mismatch with germline at one junction end may stem from a read error. The V and J genes are TRBV7-7 and TRBJ2-3; D might be TRBD1 (5 bases). The CDR3 runs 16 residues. The V gene's germline CDR1 is SSHAT and CDR2 FNYEAQ (reference sequence). CDR3 nucleotides: TGTGCTAGCAGCCCTAGACCCGACAGAGGCACAGATACGCAGTATTTT. Protein product: CASSPRPDRGTDTQYF.

The chain employs TRBV19 and TRBJ1-5, with 8 nucleotides matching TRBD1. Germline values: CDR1 LNHDA, CDR2 SQIVND (reference sequence). CDR3 length: 13 amino acids. V lost 4 bases to trimming and J lost 8 bases; unmatched junction nucleotides: 4. CDR3 in amino acids: CASSTATGEPQHF. DNA of the CDR3: TGTGCCAGTAGTACCGCGACAGGGGAGCCCCAGCATTTT.

This chain connects TRBV11-2 to TRBJ2-7; D may be TRBD2 (5 bases). Germline CDR1 SGHAT, CDR2 FQNNGV. The CDR3 consists of 15 residues. V was trimmed by 1 base and J by 4 bases, leaving 14 bases between them. CDR3 loop: CASSLAAAPFYEQYF. CDR3 sequence (DNA): TGTGCCAGCAGCTTAGCAGCGGCCCCATTTTACGAGCAGTACTTC.

This chain uses TRBV7-6 with TRBJ2-7; possible D gene TRBD2, 5 bases. CDR3 length equals 13 residues. The germline V gene encodes CDR1 SGHVS and CDR2 FNYEAQ. V lost 4 bases, J lost 3 bases, and 10 bases lay in between. The CDR3 spells CASSSMEVYEQYF. As DNA, the CDR3 is TGTGCCAGCAGCTCCATGGAGGTCTACGAGCAGTACTTC. The variable domain in full, with the rest retrieved from reference TRBV7-6 and TRBJ2-7, is GAGVSQSPRYKVTKRGQDVALRCDPISGHVSLYWYRQALGQGPEFLTYFNYEAQQDKSGLPNDRFSAERPEGSISTLTIQRTEQRDSAMYRCASSSMEVYEQYFGPGTRLTVT.

V gene TRBV30 combines with J gene TRBJ2-3; D perhaps matches TRBD2 (5 bases). The CDR3 consists of 13 residues. The germline CDR1 and CDR2 sequences are GTSNPN and SVGIG (reference sequence). V was cut by 8 bases and J by 4 bases, with 16 bases left in between. CDR3 amino acids: CARSGVSADTQYF. In DNA form, the CDR3 reads TGTGCCCGCAGCGGAGTTAGCGCAGATACGCAGTATTTT.

The J gene is TRBJ1-2, the V gene TRBV6-5, with D unclear. This CDR3 spans 13 amino acids. The V end lost 7 bases, the J end lost 2 bases, and 11 bases lay between the germline ends. Looked up from germline, CDR1 is MNHEY and CDR2 is SVGAGI. The CDR3 here is CASTQGINYGYTF. The CDR3 nucleotides are TGTGCCAGCACCCAAGGGATAAACTATGGCTACACCTTC.

The rearrangement links TRBV4-3 to TRBJ2-4, with 8 bases matching TRBD2. Germline V CDR1 and CDR2: LGHNA, YSLEER. J was trimmed by 1 base and V by 1 base; bases with no gene match: 12. This CDR3 spans 19 amino acids. Here the CDR3 DNA reads TGCGCCAGCAGCCAAGTTCGAATCGGGGGGGGGCTTGCCAAAAACATTCAGTACTTC. Protein: CASSQVRIGGGLAKNIQYF.

The CDR3 region is CASSRLAESQYF. As DNA, the CDR3 is TGTGCCAGCAGTCGACTAGCGGAGTCCCAGTACTTC. The V and J genes are TRBV28 and TRBJ2-5, with TRBD2 matching 9 bases. The germline V gene has CDR1 MDHEN and CDR2 SYDVKM. The CDR3 runs to 12 residues. V was pared by 5 bases and J by 9 bases, with 4 bases of the junction left unmatched. Filled out from reference TRBV28 and TRBJ2-5, the complete variable domain reads DVKVTQSSRYLVKRTGEKVFLECVQDMDHENMFWYRQDPGLGLRLIYFSYDVKMKEKGDIPEGYSVSREKKERFSLILESASTNQTSMYLCASSRLAESQYFGPGTRLLVL.

There are a few counts of this clone. The V gene is TRBV6-5, the J gene TRBJ2-2; weak D call: TRBD1 (6 bases). CDR1 and CDR2 from the germline V gene are MNHEY and SVGAGI. V gave up 2 bases and J gave up 6 bases, with 10 bases separating them. The length of the CDR3 is 14 residues. Here the CDR3 reads CASSYPGDAGELFF. CDR3 nucleotide sequence: TGTGCCAGCAGTTACCCAGGGGATGCCGGGGAGCTGTTTTTT.

V is TRBV30 and J is TRBJ1-5; D ambiguous. The germline V and J ends were trimmed by 4 bases and 2 bases, with 9 bases remaining between them. CDR3 length: 13 residues. In germline, CDR1 is GTSNPN, CDR2 SVGIG (reference sequence). As DNA, the CDR3 is TGTGCCTGGATGCCTCAGGGCAATCAGCCCCAGCATTTT. This sequence encodes CAWMPQGNQPQHF. The full variable domain, its missing parts supplied by reference TRBV30 and TRBJ1-5, is SQTIHQWPATLVQPVGSPLSLECTVEGTSNPNLYWYRQAAGRGLQLLFYSVGIGQISSEVPQNLSASRPQDRQFILSSKKLLLSDSGFYLCAWMPQGNQPQHFGDGTRLSIL.

The V gene is TRBV27, the J gene TRBJ1-1, with D possibly matching TRBD1 (5 bases). The CDR3 extends over 15 amino acids. Germline V gives CDR1 MNHEY, CDR2 SMNVEV (reference sequence). V lost 4 bases, J lost 4 bases, and 16 bases lay in between. The CDR3 here is CASSSPIFGGTEAFF. The CDR3 nucleotides read TGTGCCAGCAGTTCACCTATTTTCGGGGGCACTGAAGCTTTCTTT.